This T cell receptor (beta chain) was sequenced for a study of metastatic and nonmetastatic thyroid tumors. Study details: From malignant and benign thyroid patients, repertoires in blood and in tumor or nodule tissue were compared.

Original analysis: Building a distant-metastasis classifier for papillary thyroid cancer drew on CDR3 differences across clinicopathological groups. TCRdb re-analyzed the PCR reads through MiXCR. The V and J calls, along with clone size, are taken from TCRdb and not from the paper's own processing. There are over 35,000 clones in the sample; about 15% occur only once, and 8% to 10% lies in the top ten. This clone was counted many times. The CDR3 is 12 residues long. J gave up 15 bases and V 4 bases, and 9 bases lay outside the gene matches. Germline lookup yields CDR1 SGHDT and CDR2 YYEEEE. There were no patients who had received any treatment before thyroid surgery.

The chain recombines TRBV5-6 with TRBJ2-2; 7 bases are a match to TRBD2. The sample taken for sequencing was tumor tissue. The sequence was obtained from a female donor with papillary thyroid cancer or a benign thyroid nodule (not recorded which). Some clones in this sample may be carry-over from other donors' samples. CDR3 in amino acids: CASSKSRGRVFF. The CDR3 nucleotides read TGTGCCAGCAGCAAGTCGCGGGGGAGGGTGTTTTTT.